This is a list of T cell receptor beta chains from one sample in a study of blood T cell repertoires in COVID-19. Profiling relied on immunoSEQ multiplex PCR, and the TCRdb table lists in-frame clones only, not all of them. Of around 130,000 clones listed, just under 85% are singletons. The sequenced sample was PBMCs or T cells enriched from blood (not recorded which). The receptors shown here come from a woman aged 50 to 65 with acute COVID-19. The CDR3 runs from the conserved cysteine through the conserved F or W. Each record gives: V gene, clone size, D gene, J gene, CDR3 protein, CDR3 DNA. A D gene is named only where the DNA matches it firmly. Clone size is shown for a subset of rows, as once, few, many or a class of expanded clone.

v_gene: TRBV27; abundance: .; d_gene: TRBD1; j_gene: TRBJ1-4; CDR3aa: CASSTPPGTGGEKLFF; CDR3nt: TGTGCCAGCAGTACTCCACCCGGGACAGGGGGTGAAAAACTGTTTTTT
v_gene: TRBV5-6; abundance: .; d_gene: .; j_gene: TRBJ2-7; CDR3aa: CASILIGSSYEQYF; CDR3nt: TGTGCCAGCATCCTAATCGGGAGCTCCTACGAGCAGTACTTC
v_gene: TRBV21-1; abundance: .; d_gene: .; j_gene: TRBJ1-6; CDR3aa: CASSKLRPDSNSPLHF; CDR3nt: TGTGCCAGCAGCAAATTGAGGCCAGATAGTAATTCACCCCTCCACTTT
v_gene: TRBV5-1; abundance: once; d_gene: TRBD1; j_gene: TRBJ1-2; CDR3aa: CASSADRVGYTF; CDR3nt: TGCGCCAGCAGTGCGGACAGGGTAGGCTACACCTTC
v_gene: TRBV7-8; abundance: .; d_gene: TRBD1; j_gene: TRBJ1-1; CDR3aa: CASSPRQGVTSTEAFF; CDR3nt: TGTGCCAGCAGCCCGAGACAGGGGGTAACTTCCACTGAAGCTTTCTTT
v_gene: TRBV25-1; abundance: .; d_gene: .; j_gene: TRBJ1-5; CDR3aa: CASSGAGYNQPQHF; CDR3nt: TGTGCCAGCAGTGGAGCAGGATACAATCAGCCCCAGCATTTT
v_gene: TRBV30; abundance: .; d_gene: .; j_gene: TRBJ1-1; CDR3aa: CAWSVPSRARRDTEAFF; CDR3nt: TGTGCCTGGAGTGTTCCTTCCCGGGCCCGGAGGGACACTGAAGCTTTCTTT
v_gene: TRBV27; abundance: .; d_gene: .; j_gene: TRBJ2-7; CDR3aa: CASSVRENAYEQYF; CDR3nt: TGTGCCAGCAGTGTTAGGGAGAACGCCTACGAGCAGTACTTC
v_gene: TRBV5-4; abundance: few; d_gene: TRBD1; j_gene: TRBJ1-2; CDR3aa: CASRPTGDYGYTF; CDR3nt: TGTGCCAGCAGGCCGACAGGGGACTATGGCTACACCTTC
v_gene: TRBV15; abundance: .; d_gene: TRBD1; j_gene: TRBJ1-2; CDR3aa: CATSRDNSGTGGDLYGYTF; CDR3nt: TGTGCCACCAGCAGAGATAACTCCGGGACAGGGGGCGATCTCTATGGCTACACCTTC
v_gene: TRBV2; abundance: once; d_gene: .; j_gene: TRBJ1-5; CDR3aa: CASRGRQTNQPQHF; CDR3nt: TGTGCCAGCAGGGGCCGACAGACAAATCAGCCCCAGCATTTT
v_gene: TRBV9; abundance: .; d_gene: TRBD2; j_gene: TRBJ2-3; CDR3aa: CASSVGNGRASDTQYF; CDR3nt: TGTGCCAGCAGCGTAGGGAACGGGAGGGCCTCAGATACGCAGTATTTT
v_gene: TRBV10-3; abundance: .; d_gene: TRBD2; j_gene: TRBJ2-3; CDR3aa: CAIRGLASTDTQYF; CDR3nt: TGTGCCATCCGAGGACTAGCGAGCACAGATACGCAGTATTTT
v_gene: TRBV2; abundance: .; d_gene: TRBD2; j_gene: TRBJ2-1; CDR3aa: CASSVTSVGYNEQFF; CDR3nt: TGTGCCAGCAGTGTTACTAGCGTAGGCTACAATGAGCAGTTCTTC
v_gene: TRBV19; abundance: .; d_gene: TRBD1; j_gene: TRBJ1-5; CDR3aa: CASSQKRTGVQPQHF; CDR3nt: TGTGCCAGTAGTCAAAAGAGGACAGGGGTTCAGCCCCAGCATTTT
v_gene: TRBV5-8; abundance: .; d_gene: TRBD2; j_gene: TRBJ2-5; CDR3aa: CASSWAGTSGSLETQYF; CDR3nt: TGTGCCAGCAGCTGGGCCGGGACTAGCGGGAGTCTCGAGACCCAGTACTTC
v_gene: TRBV2; abundance: .; d_gene: .; j_gene: TRBJ1-5; CDR3aa: CASTAGQSYSNQPQHF; CDR3nt: TGTGCCAGCACCGCGGGGCAGAGCTATAGCAATCAGCCCCAGCATTTT
v_gene: TRBV11-2; abundance: once; d_gene: TRBD1; j_gene: TRBJ2-4; CDR3aa: CASSRRDSQANIQYF; CDR3nt: TGTGCCAGCAGCCGCCGGGACAGCCAGGCGAACATTCAGTACTTC
v_gene: TRBV4-1; abundance: .; d_gene: TRBD1; j_gene: TRBJ2-7; CDR3aa: CASSQDGKGARSEQYF; CDR3nt: TGCGCCAGCAGCCAAGATGGGAAGGGGGCGCGTTCCGAGCAGTACTTC
v_gene: TRBV5-1; abundance: few; d_gene: TRBD1; j_gene: TRBJ1-2; CDR3aa: CASSTVEGGVNRNYGYTF; CDR3nt: TGCGCCAGCAGCACAGTCGAAGGGGGCGTTAACCGAAACTATGGCTACACCTTC
v_gene: TRBV6-5; abundance: few; d_gene: TRBD1; j_gene: TRBJ1-5; CDR3aa: CASRDRELQPQHF; CDR3nt: TGTGCCAGCAGGGACAGGGAACTGCAGCCCCAGCATTTT
v_gene: TRBV11-2; abundance: .; d_gene: .; j_gene: TRBJ1-6; CDR3aa: CASSLSGGGSPLHF; CDR3nt: TGTGCCAGCAGCTTATCCGGGGGAGGTTCACCCCTCCACTTT
v_gene: TRBV29-1; abundance: few; d_gene: .; j_gene: TRBJ2-7; CDR3aa: CSVKDIVMGQYF; CDR3nt: TGCAGCGTTAAGGACATCGTGATGGGGCAGTACTTC
v_gene: TRBV7-9; abundance: .; d_gene: .; j_gene: TRBJ2-5; CDR3aa: CASSSHRTAKETQYF; CDR3nt: TGTGCCAGCAGCTCGCATCGGACAGCCAAAGAGACCCAGTACTTC
v_gene: TRBV7-2; abundance: .; d_gene: TRBD2; j_gene: TRBJ2-7; CDR3aa: CASSLGLAGPSDEQYF; CDR3nt: TGTGCCAGCAGCCTTGGACTAGCGGGACCCTCAGACGAGCAGTACTTC
v_gene: TRBV11-3; abundance: .; d_gene: TRBD2; j_gene: TRBJ2-1; CDR3aa: CASSLLGRSGRANEQFF; CDR3nt: TGTGCCAGCAGCTTACTGGGTCGGAGCGGGAGGGCTAATGAGCAGTTCTTC
v_gene: TRBV6-2/TRBV6-3; abundance: .; d_gene: .; j_gene: TRBJ2-7; CDR3aa: CASSYSIRRAVSYEQYF; CDR3nt: TGTGCCAGCAGTTACTCGATTCGGCGGGCTGTCTCCTACGAGCAGTACTTC
v_gene: TRBV19; abundance: .; d_gene: TRBD2; j_gene: TRBJ2-5; CDR3aa: CASSTSGRGGETQYF; CDR3nt: TGTGCCAGTAGCACTAGCGGGAGGGGGGGGGAGACCCAGTACTTC
v_gene: TRBV9; abundance: .; d_gene: .; j_gene: TRBJ2-7; CDR3aa: CASSENSGPLYEQYF; CDR3nt: TGTGCCAGCAGCGAGAATAGCGGCCCCTTGTACGAGCAGTACTTC
v_gene: TRBV30; abundance: .; d_gene: .; j_gene: TRBJ2-7; CDR3aa: CAWSSGSYEQYF; CDR3nt: TGTGCCTGGAGTAGCGGATCCTACGAGCAGTACTTC
v_gene: TRBV7-9; abundance: .; d_gene: TRBD2; j_gene: TRBJ2-3; CDR3aa: CASSHTSGRTDTQYF; CDR3nt: TGTGCCAGCAGCCATACTAGCGGCCGCACAGATACGCAGTATTTT
v_gene: TRBV27; abundance: .; d_gene: .; j_gene: TRBJ1-6; CDR3aa: CASSLTGRSNSPLHF; CDR3nt: TGTGCCAGCAGTTTAACAGGGCGTTCTAATTCACCCCTCCACTTT
v_gene: TRBV3-1/TRBV3-2; abundance: .; d_gene: .; j_gene: TRBJ1-1; CDR3aa: CASSITSLGTEAFF; CDR3nt: TGTGCCAGCAGCATCACTTCCCTCGGGACTGAAGCTTTCTTT
v_gene: TRBV7-9; abundance: .; d_gene: .; j_gene: TRBJ1-4; CDR3aa: CASSLGTHYEKLFF; CDR3nt: TGTGCCAGCAGCCTAGGGACACACTATGAAAAACTGTTTTTT
v_gene: TRBV5-1; abundance: .; d_gene: TRBD2; j_gene: TRBJ2-7; CDR3aa: CASSLTSGSYEQYF; CDR3nt: TGCGCCAGCAGCTTGACTAGCGGGAGCTACGAGCAGTACTTC
v_gene: TRBV9; abundance: .; d_gene: TRBD2; j_gene: TRBJ2-2; CDR3aa: CASSEPTGTSGRSNTGELFF; CDR3nt: TGTGCCAGCAGCGAACCGACCGGGACTAGCGGGAGGTCGAACACCGGGGAGCTGTTTTTT
v_gene: TRBV4-1; abundance: once; d_gene: TRBD1; j_gene: TRBJ1-1; CDR3aa: CASSFDRGMNTEAFF; CDR3nt: TGCGCCAGCAGTTTCGACAGGGGAATGAACACTGAAGCTTTCTTT
v_gene: TRBV2; abundance: .; d_gene: TRBD1; j_gene: TRBJ2-5; CDR3aa: CASSRDRGTGTQYF; CDR3nt: TGTGCCAGCAGTCGGGACAGGGGGACCGGGACCCAGTACTTC
v_gene: TRBV10-3; abundance: .; d_gene: TRBD2; j_gene: TRBJ2-2; CDR3aa: CAISWQGLAGNTGELFF; CDR3nt: TGTGCCATCAGTTGGCAGGGACTAGCGGGTAACACCGGGGAGCTGTTTTTT
v_gene: TRBV19; abundance: once; d_gene: .; j_gene: TRBJ1-5; CDR3aa: CASSIYGGGQPQHF; CDR3nt: TGTGCCAGTAGTATCTACGGTGGAGGCCAGCCCCAGCATTTT
v_gene: TRBV18; abundance: .; d_gene: .; j_gene: TRBJ2-1; CDR3aa: CASSPAEGLGNEQFF; CDR3nt: TGTGCCAGCTCACCAGCGGAGGGCCTAGGGAATGAGCAGTTCTTC
v_gene: TRBV9; abundance: .; d_gene: .; j_gene: TRBJ2-7; CDR3aa: CASSVEDSTLEQYF; CDR3nt: TGTGCCAGCAGCGTAGAGGACAGTACTCTAGAGCAGTACTTC
v_gene: TRBV27; abundance: .; d_gene: .; j_gene: TRBJ1-1; CDR3aa: CASSRVWNTEAFF; CDR3nt: TGTGCCAGCAGCAGGGTTTGGAACACTGAAGCTTTCTTT
v_gene: TRBV3-1/TRBV3-2; abundance: .; d_gene: TRBD2; j_gene: TRBJ2-7; CDR3aa: CASSLTLAGAVSYEQYF; CDR3nt: TGTGCCAGCAGCCTAACACTAGCGGGAGCTGTCTCCTACGAGCAGTACTTC
v_gene: TRBV16; abundance: .; d_gene: TRBD2; j_gene: TRBJ2-7; CDR3aa: CASSQSPSGSSYEQYF; CDR3nt: TGTGCCAGCAGCCAATCCCCCAGCGGGAGTTCCTACGAGCAGTACTTC
v_gene: TRBV6-6; abundance: .; d_gene: TRBD1; j_gene: TRBJ1-4; CDR3aa: CASSTGTGGEKLFF; CDR3nt: TGTGCCAGCAGTACCGGGACAGGGGGCGAAAAACTGTTTTTT
v_gene: TRBV19; abundance: .; d_gene: TRBD1; j_gene: TRBJ1-5; CDR3aa: CASSPLNQGDQPQHF; CDR3nt: TGTGCCAGTAGTCCCCTCAATCAGGGGGATCAGCCCCAGCATTTT
v_gene: TRBV2; abundance: .; d_gene: TRBD1; j_gene: TRBJ1-2; CDR3aa: CASSPGQVYGYTF; CDR3nt: TGTGCCAGCAGTCCTGGACAGGTTTATGGCTACACCTTC
v_gene: TRBV10-2; abundance: .; d_gene: .; j_gene: TRBJ2-5; CDR3aa: CASSESLGSETQYF; CDR3nt: TGCGCCAGCAGTGAGTCGCTGGGGAGTGAGACCCAGTACTTC
v_gene: TRBV25-1; abundance: many; d_gene: TRBD1; j_gene: TRBJ2-7; CDR3aa: CASSAGNRGSYEQYF; CDR3nt: TGTGCCAGCAGTGCTGGAAACAGGGGTTCCTACGAGCAGTACTTC
v_gene: TRBV5-4; abundance: few; d_gene: TRBD1; j_gene: TRBJ2-1; CDR3aa: CASSAAGTGHGTEQFF; CDR3nt: TGTGCCAGCAGCGCGGCCGGGACAGGGCATGGTACTGAGCAGTTCTTC
v_gene: TRBV5-1; abundance: .; d_gene: TRBD2; j_gene: TRBJ2-5; CDR3aa: CASSLMASGRAETQYF; CDR3nt: TGCGCCAGCAGCTTGATGGCTAGCGGGAGGGCAGAGACCCAGTACTTC
v_gene: TRBV21-1; abundance: .; d_gene: .; j_gene: TRBJ1-4; CDR3aa: CASSKDTGGEKLFF; CDR3nt: TGTGCCAGCAGCAAAGATACAGGGGGGGAAAAACTGTTTTTT
v_gene: TRBV19; abundance: .; d_gene: TRBD1; j_gene: TRBJ2-3; CDR3aa: CASSSGQVFTDTQYF; CDR3nt: TGTGCCAGTAGTTCAGGACAGGTGTTCACAGATACGCAGTATTTT
v_gene: TRBV3-1/TRBV3-2; abundance: .; d_gene: TRBD2; j_gene: TRBJ2-5; CDR3aa: CASSPSGRARETQYF; CDR3nt: TGTGCCAGCAGCCCCAGCGGGAGGGCCCGTGAGACCCAGTACTTC
v_gene: TRBV5-1; abundance: .; d_gene: TRBD1; j_gene: TRBJ1-2; CDR3aa: CASSLGQGMNGYTF; CDR3nt: TGCGCCAGCAGCTTGGGACAGGGAATGAATGGCTACACCTTC
v_gene: TRBV5-1; abundance: .; d_gene: .; j_gene: TRBJ2-7; CDR3aa: CASSLRSGKSSYEQYF; CDR3nt: TGCGCCAGCAGCTTAAGGTCCGGGAAAAGCTCCTACGAGCAGTACTTC
v_gene: TRBV11-2; abundance: .; d_gene: .; j_gene: TRBJ2-1; CDR3aa: CASSREVGNSDEQFF; CDR3nt: TGTGCCAGCAGTCGCGAGGTAGGAAACTCCGATGAGCAGTTCTTC
v_gene: TRBV25-1; abundance: .; d_gene: .; j_gene: TRBJ2-5; CDR3aa: CASSESRGTQETQYF; CDR3nt: TGTGCCAGCAGTGAATCCCGCGGGACTCAAGAGACCCAGTACTTC
v_gene: TRBV24-1; abundance: .; d_gene: .; j_gene: TRBJ2-7; CDR3aa: CATSDFRQGAYEQYF; CDR3nt: TGTGCCACCAGTGATTTTCGTCAGGGCGCCTACGAGCAGTACTTC